The present T cell receptor (beta chain) was sequenced within a study of blood T cell repertoires in COVID-19. As for the study in general: COVID-19 samples, acute and convalescent, were from the United States, Italy and Spain. The cDNA or gDNA used as material had been derived from T cells, B-cell-depleted T cells, or PBMCs.

In the authors' workflow: Counts of nucleated cells, estimated from reference gene primer amplification, were obtained. Data came from immunoSEQ multiplex PCR; TCRdb stores just in-frame clones and leaves some out. The V and J calls and clone size are taken from that table; D and trimming were inferred from the DNA. The table lists 65,000 to 90,000 clones, 75% to 80% of them singletons, with about 2.1% in the top ten. The sequenced material came from peripheral blood. The sequence was collected from a man between 65 and 79 years old with COVID-19, enrolled during active disease.

CDR3 sequence reads: CASSPFPPSLDEKLFF. CDR3 coding DNA: TGTGCCAGCAGCCCCTTTCCCCCAAGCTTAGATGAAAAACTGTTTTTT. The chain combines TRBV3-1 (or the pseudogene TRBV3-2) with TRBJ1-4; D gene ambiguous. Germline V CDR1 and CDR2: LGHDT, YNNKEL (reference sequence). The CDR3 loop spans 16 amino acids. V gave up 4 bases and J gave up 6 bases, with 18 bases separating them.